The entry that follows covers one T cell receptor (beta chain) sequence. Its cognate antigen is unknown. The data are from a study of Ad26.COV2.S vaccination and SARS-CoV-2 variants. General study findings and limits: Compared with placebo recipients, vaccine recipients had higher spike-specific TCR breadth.

The treatment denotes: some 20 received Ad26.COV2.S at low or high dose, single or two shots; five or six received placebo; per-sample allocation not given. Sample collection was performed on day 63 after the first vaccine or placebo injection. Wuhan-strain SARS-CoV-2 spike was expressed by the Ad26 vector that made up the vaccine. The method was immunoSEQ multiplex PCR; TCRdb's version includes in-frame clones alone and lacks a portion of them. The table lists 450,000 to 550,000 clones, roughly nine tenths of them singletons. Germline V gene data show CDR1 as KGHSH and CDR2 as LQKENI. V lost 3 bases, J lost 3 bases, and 7 bases stayed unmatched. This CDR3 has 15 residues.

This chain joins TRBV18 and TRBJ2-7; TRBD2 agrees at 8 bases. This receptor was taken from a person aged 18 to 65 who received the Ad26.COV2.S COVID-19 vaccine or a placebo. This material consisted of peripheral blood, taken in a trial of Ad26.COV2.S vaccine versus placebo. CDR3 bases: TGTGCCAGCTCACCCCCCGGGGGGGGGTACTACGAGCAGTACTTC. It yields the protein CASSPPGGGYYEQYF.